This T cell receptor beta chain was sequenced during a study of post-analysis software for immune sequencing data. Study-level information: Included among the disease courses, which were recorded for the cohort, were relapsing-remitting, secondary progressive and progressive-relapsing multiple sclerosis. The study's findings and limits: Controls had significantly higher normalized Chao1 diversity than multiple sclerosis patients. Strong co-clustering by F measure linked samples that shared a preparation batch. A few TRBV segments appeared more often in patients than in controls, and TRBV5-6, TRBV5-1 and TRBV20-1 were among these.

CDR1 is SGHTA, CDR2 FQGNSA, per germline. CDR3 length: 16 amino acids. The trim removed 0 bases at V and 3 bases at J, leaving 1 base unmatched. Unique molecular identifiers had been added to the TCR beta cDNA libraries. From around 0.96 to 9.9 million T cells, a few hundred thousand cDNA molecules were obtained. TCRdb re-called the PCR reads with MiXCR, one entry per CDR3 protein. The sample has some 690,000 distinct CDR3 sequences; roughly three fifths are singletons. Points on this clonotype: Its antigen is unknown.

This receptor was taken from a girl aged 2 to 10 with multiple sclerosis. Source material: blood. The chain has TRBV7-2 and TRBJ2-7; 14 bases align to TRBD2. The CDR3: CASSLAGLAGVYEQYF. The CDR3 region has the DNA TGTGCCAGCAGCTTAGCGGGACTAGCGGGAGTCTACGAGCAGTACTTC.